This is a list of T cell receptor beta chains from one sample in a study of a mutant IDH1 vaccine in newly diagnosed glioma. The antigens these receptors bind are not known. The method was immunoSEQ multiplex PCR; TCRdb's version includes in-frame clones alone and lacks a portion of them. The data show fewer than 55,000 clones, around three fifths seen once. The specimen comprised peripheral blood mononuclear cells (PBMCs), sampled from a glioma patient whose treatment included an IDH1 peptide vaccine. The receptors derive from a man between 35 and 55 years old with glioma. Some clones in this sample may be carry-over from other donors' samples. CDR3s include the opening cysteine and the closing phenylalanine or tryptophan.

V gene	J gene	CDR3 protein
TRBV29-1	TRBJ2-7	CSVGGYSYEQYF
TRBV13	TRBJ2-1	CASSSPKGAGGTYNEQFF
TRBV2	TRBJ1-1	CASRGYTEAFF
TRBV13	TRBJ1-1	CASSLGGSGWGTEAFF
TRBV6-6	TRBJ2-2	CASRQTVNTGELFF
TRBV6-1	TRBJ1-1	CASSEWQGDTEAFF
TRBV9	TRBJ2-1	CASSVELAGGYEQFF
TRBV19	TRBJ2-7	CASSIRAYEQYF
TRBV5-6	TRBJ1-5	CASSFRDSLPSNQPQHF
TRBV6-1	TRBJ2-7	CASSGPPGGANPTEQYF
TRBV5-8	TRBJ1-3	CASSLEGSGNTIYF
TRBV6-1	TRBJ1-1	CASSGGKTGRTEAFF
TRBV6-1	TRBJ1-1	CASSPPGRPEAFF
TRBV7-8	TRBJ2-3	CASSLALDTQYF
TRBV29-1	TRBJ1-1	CSAERGVGTEAFF
TRBV9	TRBJ1-6	CASSPSRGGDSPLHF
TRBV7-2	TRBJ2-2	CASSLPSRTGELFF
TRBV25-1	TRBJ1-5	CASMGNSNQPQHF
TRBV6-5	TRBJ2-5	CACRGGETQYF
TRBV13	TRBJ2-2	CASTPQGEYTGELFF
TRBV25-1	TRBJ2-6	CASGEGVSGANVLTF
TRBV29-1	TRBJ2-1	CSVWASYSYNEQFF
TRBV6-1	TRBJ2-7	CASSTRTGSSYEQYF
TRBV10-2	TRBJ1-5	CASSEILRDSNQPQHF
TRBV30	TRBJ1-6	CAWSQRGGHYNSPLHF
TRBV9	TRBJ2-7	CASSVEGSTYEQYF
TRBV4-2	TRBJ2-7	CASSQDDGDTSYEQYF
TRBV29-1	TRBJ2-3	CSARAVGTDTQYF
TRBV4-2	TRBJ2-2	CASSQAGTLTGELFF
TRBV30	TRBJ2-3	CAWSPPGAHTQYF
TRBV18	TRBJ2-5	CASSPGRHQETQYF
TRBV12-5	TRBJ1-5	CASGPPGVKDPQHF
TRBV5-5	TRBJ1-1	CASSLAVWRARNTEAFF